These 31 T cell receptor beta chains originate from one sample sequenced in a study of Ad26.COV2.S vaccination and SARS-CoV-2 variants. As for treatment: around 19 received Ad26.COV2.S at low or high dose, single or two shots; 5 received placebo; per-sample allocation not given. Samples were taken on day 63 after the first vaccine or placebo injection. The assay was immunoSEQ multiplex PCR, and TCRdb's table has in-frame clones only and misses some. The sample shows hundreds of thousands of clones, 89% of them seen only once. The specimen was peripheral blood, collected in a trial of Ad26.COV2.S vaccine versus placebo. The source is a person aged 18-60 years who received the Ad26.COV2.S COVID-19 vaccine or a placebo.

The chain recombines TRBV5-1 with TRBJ2-1, with 7 bases lining up with TRBD1. CDR3 length: 15 residues. V dropped 4 bases and J dropped 0; count of bases not matched to a gene: 4. The germline V gene has CDR1 SGHRS and CDR2 YFSETQ. CDR3 amino acids: CASSPDRSSYNEQFF. The CDR3, as DNA: TGCGCCAGCAGCCCGGACAGGAGCTCCTACAATGAGCAGTTCTTC.

The V and J genes are TRBV30 and TRBJ2-2; D is perhaps TRBD2 (5 bases). This CDR3 comprises 15 residues. The V end was cut by 2 bases, the J end by 0 bases, with 10 bases between. Germline V gene data show CDR1 as GTSNPN and CDR2 as SVGIG (reference sequence). CDR3 nucleotides: TGTGCCTGGAGTAGGGAGACCTCGAACACCGGGGAGCTGTTTTTT. As protein: CAWSRETSNTGELFF.

The chain is built from TRBV30 and TRBJ1-5; D gene ambiguous. V lost 3 bases and J 10 bases, leaving 22 bases between the germline ends. The CDR3 contains 15 residues. CDR1 and CDR2 (germline): GTSNPN, SVGIG (reference sequence). In DNA, the CDR3 is TGTGCCTGGAGCTCGGGCTTAACACCGATCAACCCCCAGCATTTT. As protein: CAWSSGLTPINPQHF.

The V call is TRBV7-9, the J call TRBJ2-3; 11 bases align to TRBD2. This CDR3 has 17 residues. With V trimmed by 5 bases and J by 2 bases, 9 bases remained unmatched. Germline CDR1 and CDR2: SEHNR and FQNEAQ (reference sequence). Written as DNA, the CDR3 is TGTGCCAGCAGCCGAGGCCTAGCGGGGGGTTTCACAGATACGCAGTATTTT. This codes for CASSRGLAGGFTDTQYF.

This sequence joins TRBV5-4 and TRBJ2-7; D is perhaps TRBD1 (6 bases). Germline assignment: CDR1 SGHNT and CDR2 YYREEE (reference sequence). Trimming left V 6 bases short and J 3 bases short, with 10 bases between. The CDR3 runs to 12 residues. CDR3 DNA sequence: TGTGCCAGCAATATCAGGGGCTACGAGCAGTACTTC. Translation gives CASNIRGYEQYF.

This clone appeared a few times. This chain uses TRBV4-2 with TRBJ1-6, with a possible D match to TRBD1 (6 bases). CDR1 LGHNA and CDR2 YNFKEQ come from the germline V gene. The CDR3 spans 14 residues. Trimming stripped 4 bases from V and 8 bases from J, with 12 bases between. The CDR3 nucleotides read TGTGCCAGCAGCCGCGAGACAGGCTATTCACCCCTCCACTTT. Translating it yields CASSRETGYSPLHF.

V usage is TRBV30 and J usage is TRBJ2-5, with TRBD1 matching over 9 bases. The V and J ends lost 3 bases and 1 base, in that order; junction bases with no gene match: 3. CDR1 and CDR2 from the germline V gene are GTSNPN and SVGIG (reference sequence). The CDR3 covers 14 residues. The CDR3 region is CAWRDRGFQETQYF. The CDR3 coding sequence is TGTGCCTGGAGGGACAGGGGATTCCAAGAGACCCAGTACTTC. Supplemented by reference TRBV30 and TRBJ2-5, the full variable domain reads SQTIHQWPATLVQPVGSPLSLECTVEGTSNPNLYWYRQAAGRGLQLLFYSVGIGQISSEVPQNLSASRPQDRQFILSSKKLLLSDSGFYLCAWRDRGFQETQYFGPGTRLLVL.

V usage is TRBV9 and J usage is TRBJ1-3, with 8 bases fitting TRBD1. CDR1 SGDLS and CDR2 YYNGEE come from the germline V gene. The length of the CDR3 is 14 residues. Unmatched junction bases numbered 1, after V lost 3 bases and J lost 2 bases. This CDR3 reads CASSGTGTGNTIYF. In nucleotides, the CDR3 is TGTGCCAGCAGCGGGACAGGGACTGGAAACACCATATATTTT.

The chain carries TRBV12-1 and TRBJ2-1; TRBD2 reflects the table's D call only, with no check against the DNA. TRBV12-1 is listed as a pseudogene. This CDR3 spans 18 amino acids. The CDR3 reads CASSFARAGPRSYNEQFF. The CDR3 DNA reads as TGTGCCAGCAGCTTTGCGCGGGCTGGTCCACGGTCCTACAATGAGCAGTTCTTC.

The rearrangement joins TRBV2 to TRBJ2-3; 7 nucleotides agree with TRBD2. The V and J ends lost 1 base and 4 bases, in that order; junction bases with no gene match: 5. The CDR3 totals 15 residues. The germline CDR1 and CDR2 sequences are SNHLY and FYNNEI. The CDR3 sequence is CASSEGPSGADTQYF. CDR3 DNA sequence: TGTGCCAGCAGTGAAGGTCCTAGCGGTGCAGATACGCAGTATTTT.

The sample holds a few counts of this clone. The chain combines TRBV18 with TRBJ1-3, with TRBD1 identical over 7 bases. Trimming took 1 base from V and 7 from J; bases not matched to a gene: 7. Germline assignment: CDR1 KGHSH and CDR2 LQKENI. The CDR3 is 15 amino acids. Here the CDR3 reads CASSPLVTGVNTIYF. CDR3 in DNA: TGTGCCAGCTCACCACTGGTAACAGGGGTGAACACCATATATTTT. Complete variable domain (other parts from reference TRBV18 and TRBJ1-3): NAGVMQNPRHLVRRRGQEARLRCSPMKGHSHVYWYRQLPEEGLKFMVYLQKENIIDESGMPKERFSAEFPKEGPSILRIQQVVRGDSAAYFCASSPLVTGVNTIYFGEGSWLTVV.

The chain combines TRBV24-1 with TRBJ2-3; D call uncertain. The CDR3 spans 13 residues. Trimming removed 1 base from V and 4 bases from J, with 5 bases in between. Germline V CDR1 and CDR2: KGHDR, SFDVKD. CDR3 in DNA: TGTGCCACCAGTGATTTATACGCAGATACGCAGTATTTT. It codes for CATSDLYADTQYF.

This sequence joins TRBV19 and TRBJ1-1; 7 nucleotides agree with TRBD1. The CDR3 consists of 15 residues. CDR1 and CDR2 (germline): LNHDA, SQIVND (reference sequence). V shed 3 bases and J 7 bases; nucleotides not matched to a gene: 11. CDR3 protein: CASSIPRQGGGEAFF. For the CDR3, the DNA is TGTGCCAGTAGTATTCCCCGACAGGGCGGAGGTGAAGCTTTCTTT. Filled out from reference TRBV19 and TRBJ1-1, the complete variable domain reads DGGITQSPKYLFRKEGQNVTLSCEQNLNHDAMYWYRQDPGQGLRLIYYSQIVNDFQKGDIAEGYSVSREKKESFPLTVTSAQKNPTAFYLCASSIPRQGGGEAFFGQGTRLTVV.

This chain joins TRBV5-4 and TRBJ2-5, with a tentative D call TRBD2 (7 bases). The V gene's germline CDR1 is SGHNT and CDR2 YYREEE (reference sequence). The V and J ends lost 4 bases and 6 bases respectively, with 16 bases between them. CDR3 size: 14 residues. CDR3 DNA sequence: TGTGCCAGCAGCCCAGGCAGGGGAGGGCAGACCCAGTACTTC. Translated: CASSPGRGGQTQYF.

This chain connects TRBV30 to TRBJ1-4; D is unresolved. V was trimmed by 4 bases and J by 3 bases, leaving 9 bases between them. The CDR3 is 13 amino acids. Germline CDR1 and CDR2: GTSNPN and SVGIG (reference sequence). The CDR3 coding sequence is TGTGCCTGGAACCGCGGGGCTAATGAAAAACTGTTTTTT. This gives the protein CAWNRGANEKLFF.

This sequence joins TRBV6-5 and TRBJ2-3, with D possibly matching TRBD1 (6 bases). Germline lookup yields CDR1 MNHEY and CDR2 SVGAGI. CDR3 length: 13 amino acids. Trimming took 8 bases from V and 4 from J, leaving 13 bases between them. CDR3 nucleotide sequence: TGTGCCAGCGGAAGGGGGTACGCAGATACGCAGTATTTT. Translated, it gives CASGRGYADTQYF.

J is TRBJ1-5 and V is TRBV19; D is undetermined. The V end lost 5 bases, the J end lost 2 bases, and 7 bases lay between the germline ends. This CDR3 contains 13 residues. CDR1 and CDR2 from the germline V gene are LNHDA and SQIVND (reference sequence). CDR3 protein: CASSPERNQPQHF. The DNA for the CDR3 is TGTGCCAGTAGTCCGGAGCGCAATCAGCCCCAGCATTTT.

The V call is TRBV7-9, the J call TRBJ2-5; D unresolved. Looked up from germline, CDR1 is SEHNR and CDR2 is FQNEAQ (reference sequence). V was shortened by 1 base and J by 2 bases, with 8 bases between the two germline ends. This CDR3 is 14 amino acids long. The CDR3 DNA reads TGTGCCAGCAGCTTAGTCTCCATTCAAGAGACCCAGTACTTC. Translating gives CASSLVSIQETQYF. Variable domain in full (rest from reference TRBV7-9 and TRBJ2-5): DTGVSQNPRHKITKRGQNVTFRCDPISEHNRLYWYRQTLGQGPEFLTYFQNEAQLEKSRLLSDRFSAERPKGSFSTLEIQRTEQGDSAMYLCASSLVSIQETQYFGPGTRLLVL.

The rearrangement joins TRBV6-5 to TRBJ1-2, with a tentative D call TRBD1 (6 bases). CDR1 is MNHEY, CDR2 SVGAGI, per germline. Trimming removed 6 bases at V and 3 bases at J, with 14 bases between. CDR3 size: 14 residues. CDR3 loop: CASSDVDRYYGYTF. The CDR3 DNA sequence: TGTGCCAGCAGCGACGTGGACAGATACTATGGCTACACCTTC.

This chain uses TRBV5-6 with TRBJ1-5, with a tentative D call TRBD1 (5 bases). This CDR3 region has 13 residues. Trimming took 4 bases from V and 6 from J, leaving 11 bases between them. Germline CDR1 is SGHDT and CDR2 is YYEEEE. The DNA for the CDR3 is TGTGCCAGCAGCCCTGGGGGGGGTCAGCCCCAGCATTTT. Translation: CASSPGGGQPQHF.

This clone has only a few counts. The CDR3 region is CASSMGASGYEQYF. The CDR3 nucleotides read TGTGCCAGTAGTATGGGGGCTAGCGGATACGAGCAGTACTTC. This chain uses TRBV19 with TRBJ2-7; D might be TRBD2 (7 bases). The CDR3 has 14 residues. Germline lookup yields CDR1 LNHDA and CDR2 SQIVND (reference sequence). V shed 3 bases and J shed 4 bases, with 13 bases lying between them.

The chain employs TRBV10-1 and TRBJ1-2; maybe TRBD1 (5 bases). The CDR3 sequence is 13 residues long. V lost 0 bases to trimming and J lost 7 bases, with 9 bases between them. Per germline, CDR1 WNHNN and CDR2 SYGVQD (reference sequence). The CDR3: CASSESSRAGYTF. CDR3 bases: TGCGCCAGCAGTGAGTCGAGCAGGGCTGGCTACACCTTC.

V and J are TRBV24-1 and TRBJ2-1; D gene ambiguous. The CDR3 has 15 amino acids. Per germline, CDR1 KGHDR and CDR2 SFDVKD. Between the trimmed V and J ends, which lost 9 bases and 2 bases, there was a span of 16 bases. The CDR3 loop is CATSRGSPPYNEQFF. Written as DNA, the CDR3 is TGTGCCACCTCCCGTGGATCCCCGCCCTACAATGAGCAGTTCTTC.

The chain employs TRBV10-3 and TRBJ2-1; D possibly uses TRBD1 or TRBD2 (6 bases each). The germline V gene has CDR1 ENHRY and CDR2 SYGVKD. Trimming pared 4 bases from V and 5 bases from J, leaving 12 bases between. The CDR3 extends over 14 amino acids. The CDR3 coding sequence is TGTGCCATCAGTGTAATGGAGGGGGACAATGAGCAGTTCTTC. Its translation is CAISVMEGDNEQFF.

The V call is TRBV10-3, the J call TRBJ2-7, with D possibly TRBD1 on 6 matching bases. The CDR3 sequence is 13 residues long. Trimming shortened V by 10 bases and J by 3 bases, and 16 bases separated the two germline ends. Looked up from germline, CDR1 is ENHRY and CDR2 is SYGVKD. The CDR3 region is CATAVGDNYEQYF. The CDR3 DNA follows: TGTGCCACCGCGGTCGGGGACAACTACGAGCAGTACTTC.

The rearrangement joins TRBV18 to TRBJ2-7; D remains unclear. Germline assignment: CDR1 KGHSH and CDR2 LQKENI. Between the trimmed V and J ends, which lost 3 bases and 3 bases, there was a span of 9 bases. This CDR3 region has 13 residues. The CDR3 spells CASSPFSVYEQYF. CDR3 in DNA: TGTGCCAGCTCACCCTTCAGCGTCTACGAGCAGTACTTC.

The chain employs TRBV29-1 and TRBJ2-5; 9 bases agree with TRBD1. The length of the CDR3 is 12 residues. V shed 7 bases and J 5 bases; nucleotides not matched to a gene: 5. Germline assignment: CDR1 SQVTM and CDR2 ANQGSEA. CDR3 in amino acids: CSGGQGGETQYF. As DNA, the CDR3 is TGCAGCGGGGGACAGGGCGGGGAGACCCAGTACTTC.

The chain recombines TRBV6-5 with TRBJ1-6, with D possibly being TRBD1 (5 bases). The CDR3 sequence is 14 residues long. Looked up from germline, CDR1 is MNHEY and CDR2 is SVGAGI. The V and J ends lost 7 bases and 0 bases respectively, with 7 bases between them. This chain's CDR3 is CASTGRSYNSPLHF. DNA of the CDR3: TGTGCCAGCACAGGGCGCTCCTATAATTCACCCCTCCACTTT.

This clone was counted once. V and J are TRBV7-2 and TRBJ2-6; D is undetermined. Germline V gene lookup returns CDR1 SGHTA and CDR2 FQGNSA. The CDR3 covers 15 residues. The ends were cut back, 4 bases at V and 0 bases at J, with 7 bases in the middle. This chain's CDR3 is CASSSRASGANVLTF. The CDR3 DNA sequence: TGTGCCAGCAGCTCAAGGGCCTCTGGGGCCAACGTCCTGACTTTC.

This clone was recorded once. The V gene is TRBV19, the J gene TRBJ1-1; 7 bases match TRBD1. Looked up from germline, CDR1 is LNHDA and CDR2 is SQIVND (reference sequence). V lost 1 base to trimming and J lost 6 bases; unmatched junction nucleotides: 8. CDR3 length equals 15 residues. Written as DNA, the CDR3 is TGTGCCAGTAGTATAGCCCGACAGGGTCAAGCTGAAGCTTTCTTT. This gives the protein CASSIARQGQAEAFF.

The chain recombines TRBV9 with TRBJ1-4; perhaps TRBD1 as D (5 bases). Germline lookup yields CDR1 SGDLS and CDR2 YYNGEE. V lost 0 bases and J lost 6, with 9 bases in between. The CDR3 extends over 14 amino acids. As DNA, the CDR3 is TGTGCCAGCAGCGTAGGACAGATACATGAAAAACTGTTTTTT. Translation: CASSVGQIHEKLFF.